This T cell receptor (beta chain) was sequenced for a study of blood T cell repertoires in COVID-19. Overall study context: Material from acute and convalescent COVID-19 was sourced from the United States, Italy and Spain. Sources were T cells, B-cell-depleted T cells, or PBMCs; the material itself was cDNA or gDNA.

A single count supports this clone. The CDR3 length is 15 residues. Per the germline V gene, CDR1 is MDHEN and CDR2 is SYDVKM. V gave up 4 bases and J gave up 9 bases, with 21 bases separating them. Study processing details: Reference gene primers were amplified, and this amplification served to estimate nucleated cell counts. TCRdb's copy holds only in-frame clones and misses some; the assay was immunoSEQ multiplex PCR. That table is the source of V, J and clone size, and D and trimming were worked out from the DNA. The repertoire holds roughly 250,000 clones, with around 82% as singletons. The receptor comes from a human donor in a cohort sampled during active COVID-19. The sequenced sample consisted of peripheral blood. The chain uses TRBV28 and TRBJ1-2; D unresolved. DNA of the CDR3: TGTGCCAGCAGTTCCTTAGGAGGCGCCTCCATCAGCTACACCTTC. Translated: CASSSLGGASISYTF.